This passage covers 24 T cell receptor beta chains from one sample sequenced in a study of blood T cell repertoires in COVID-19 (dated by TCRdb to about 2020). Receptor libraries were prepared by the immunoSEQ multiplex PCR assay. TCRdb holds this immuneACCESS table with in-frame rearrangements only. Some clones are missing; in checked studies, unresolved V genes explain under half, and the rest has no known cause. Within this sample are fewer than 300,000 clones, with 80% to 85% of them counted one time only. The top ten clones comprise around 16% of the sample. Sample: peripheral blood. Receptors originate from a person between 70 and 80 years old with COVID-19, enrolled during active disease.

The chain carries TRBV9 and TRBJ1-2; 8 bases are a match to TRBD1. In germline, CDR1 is SGDLS, CDR2 YYNGEE. The CDR3 has 15 residues. After removal of 0 bases from V and 2 bases from J, the junction contained 3 bases not matched to a gene. The CDR3 is CASSVVTGGNYGYTF. CDR3 in DNA: TGTGCCAGCAGCGTAGTAACAGGGGGGAACTATGGCTACACCTTC.

J is TRBJ2-2 and V is TRBV5-1; 11 positions agree with TRBD2. Trimming removed 3 bases from V and 5 bases from J; junction bases left unmatched: 9. CDR1 is SGHRS, CDR2 YFSETQ, per germline. This CDR3 contains 17 residues. In DNA, the CDR3 is TGCGCCAGCAGCTGGACTAGCGGGTCCCCGGGGACCGGGGAGCTGTTTTTT. This translates into CASSWTSGSPGTGELFF.

The CDR3 coding sequence is TGTGCCAGCAGTCACACAGATTACACCGGGGAGCTGTTTTTT. Residues: CASSHTDYTGELFF. The chain links TRBV27 to TRBJ2-2; unclear D gene. Germline values: CDR1 MNHEY, CDR2 SMNVEV (reference sequence). CDR3 length equals 14 residues. The germline V and J ends were trimmed by 5 bases and 3 bases, with 10 bases remaining between them.

The chain employs TRBV28 and TRBJ2-1; 10 bases match TRBD2. With 6 bases clipped from V and 5 bases from J, the junction kept 7 bases outside the gene matches. CDR1 and CDR2 (germline): MDHEN, SYDVKM. This CDR3 comprises 15 residues. CDR3 protein: CASRPTSGADNEQFF. In nucleotides, the CDR3 is TGTGCCAGCAGACCAACTAGCGGGGCAGACAATGAGCAGTTCTTC.

The chain has TRBV2 and TRBJ1-1; TRBD1 is a possible D gene (6 bases). The CDR3 consists of 10 residues. The germline V and J ends were trimmed by 6 bases and 8 bases, with 7 bases remaining between them. The germline V gene has CDR1 SNHLY and CDR2 FYNNEI. The CDR3 DNA is TGTGCCAGCAGGGGACAAGAAGCTTTCTTT. Its translation is CASRGQEAFF.

This chain joins TRBV7-9 and TRBJ1-2, with D perhaps TRBD1 (6 bases). This CDR3 is built from 17 residues. Germline assignment: CDR1 SEHNR and CDR2 FQNEAQ (reference sequence). The ends were cut back, 4 bases at V and 1 base at J, with 19 bases in the middle. CDR3 region: CASSSNSGHEVNYGYTF. The CDR3 bases are TGTGCCAGCAGCTCCAACTCGGGACACGAGGTTAACTATGGCTACACCTTC. The entire variable domain, with the rest obtained from reference TRBV7-9 and TRBJ1-2, is as follows: DTGVSQNPRHKITKRGQNVTFRCDPISEHNRLYWYRQTLGQGPEFLTYFQNEAQLEKSRLLSDRFSAERPKGSFSTLEIQRTEQGDSAMYLCASSSNSGHEVNYGYTFGSGTRLTVV.

This sequence joins TRBV6-1 and TRBJ2-1; TRBD2 aligns across 7 bases. With V trimmed by 4 bases and J by 0 bases, 6 bases remained unmatched. CDR1 and CDR2 (germline): MNHNS, SASEGT. CDR3 size: 16 residues. As DNA, the CDR3 is TGTGCCAGCAGTGGTGGCGGGAGCGTCTCCTACAATGAGCAGTTCTTC. Translation: CASSGGGSVSYNEQFF.

V and J are TRBV6-5 and TRBJ1-1, with a possible D match to TRBD1 (5 bases). Germline CDR1 reads MNHEY; CDR2 reads SVGAGI. The CDR3 length is 14 residues. V was cut by 10 bases and J by 5 bases, with 20 bases left in between. Written as DNA, the CDR3 is TGTGCCACCTCCGCTAACAGGATTGCAACTGAAGCTTTCTTT. It is translated as CATSANRIATEAFF.

CDR3 sequence reads: CASSEARWDRGEKLFF. For the CDR3, the DNA is TGTGCCAGCAGTGAAGCGCGGTGGGACAGGGGAGAAAAACTGTTTTTT. The genes are TRBV6-1 and TRBJ1-4; 10 bases match TRBD1. This CDR3 comprises 16 residues. The V gene end was trimmed by 0 bases and the J gene end by 8 bases; junction bases not matched to a gene: 6. Germline CDR1 MNHNS, CDR2 SASEGT.

As DNA, the CDR3 is TGTGCCAGCTCACCGACGACTAGCGGGGGTGACACCGGGGAGCTGTTTTTT. This gives the protein CASSPTTSGGDTGELFF. The chain couples TRBV18 to TRBJ2-2; 12 bases line up with TRBD2. Germline V lookup: CDR1 KGHSH, CDR2 LQKENI. The CDR3 totals 17 residues. With V trimmed by 3 bases and J by 3 bases, 5 bases remained unmatched.

This chain joins TRBV5-5 and TRBJ1-5; D perhaps matches TRBD1 (6 bases). CDR1 is SGHKS and CDR2 is YYEKEE in the germline V gene (reference sequence). Trimming shortened V by 1 base and J by 7 bases, and 12 bases separated the two germline ends. The CDR3 consists of 14 residues. CDR3 sequence reads: CASSLTGSGQPQHF. CDR3 nucleotide sequence: TGTGCCAGCAGCTTGACAGGGTCTGGGCAGCCCCAGCATTTT.

This rearrangement joins TRBV5-1 to TRBJ2-3, with TRBD2 matching 11 bases. Germline V gene lookup returns CDR1 SGHRS and CDR2 YFSETQ. J gave up 0 bases and V 4 bases, and 4 bases lay outside the gene matches. The CDR3 extends over 16 amino acids. Here the CDR3 reads CASSTVAGGSTDTQYF. The CDR3 nucleotides read TGCGCCAGCAGCACCGTAGCGGGGGGGAGCACAGATACGCAGTATTTT.

The chain uses TRBV4-3 and TRBJ1-1; 7 bases fit TRBD1. CDR3 length: 15 residues. J lost 3 bases, V lost 4 bases, and 8 bases had no gene match. Germline V gives CDR1 LGHNA, CDR2 YSLEER. As DNA, the CDR3 is TGCGCCAGCAGCCTTTCTCAAGGGGGCGACACTGAAGCTTTCTTT. This codes for CASSLSQGGDTEAFF.

V usage is TRBV12-3 or TRBV12-4 and J usage is TRBJ2-7, with D possibly TRBD2 on 5 matching bases. Trimming pared 6 bases from V and 3 bases from J, leaving 12 bases between. The CDR3 length is 13 residues. CDR3 in DNA: TGTGCCAGCAGCCCGGTGAGGGTCTACGAGCAGTACTTC. Translation: CASSPVRVYEQYF.

The gene calls are TRBV5-1 and TRBJ1-6; 9 positions agree with TRBD1. The germline V gene encodes CDR1 SGHRS and CDR2 YFSETQ. CDR3 length equals 14 residues. Trimming cost V 4 bases and J 8 bases; bases outside gene matches: 4. CDR3 sequence reads: CASSPRQGDSPLHF. As DNA, the CDR3 is TGCGCCAGCAGCCCACGACAGGGGGATTCACCCCTCCACTTT.

V usage is TRBV19 and J usage is TRBJ1-5; tentative D call: TRBD1 (6 bases). Germline-derived CDR1 and CDR2 are LNHDA and SQIVND (reference sequence). V was pared by 2 bases and J by 6 bases, with 17 bases between. This CDR3 has 16 amino acids. CDR3 protein: CASSIKANRAGQPQHF. CDR3 DNA: TGTGCCAGTAGTATAAAGGCTAACAGGGCGGGTCAGCCCCAGCATTTT.

V and J are TRBV11-3 and TRBJ2-5, with D perhaps matching TRBD2 (6 bases). Germline-derived CDR1 and CDR2 are SGHNT and YENEEA. The CDR3 is made up of 15 amino acids. V was pared by 5 bases and J by 1 base, with 14 bases between. The CDR3 DNA reads TGTGCCAGCAGCACCGGGGGTGGGCCCCAAGAGACCCAGTACTTC. The encoded protein is CASSTGGGPQETQYF.

The chain couples TRBV6-5 to TRBJ1-1; possible D gene TRBD1, 5 bases. Trimming shortened V by 2 bases and J by 5 bases, and 15 bases separated the two germline ends. This CDR3 region has 15 residues. Germline V gene sequence: CDR1 MNHEY, CDR2 SVGAGI. The CDR3 DNA reads as TGTGCCAGCAGTTACAGGAGCGGGTGGGGGACTGAAGCTTTCTTT. It specifies CASSYRSGWGTEAFF.

The chain has TRBV2 and TRBJ1-4, with a tentative D call TRBD1 (5 bases). From germline, CDR1 is SNHLY and CDR2 FYNNEI. V lost 5 bases to trimming and J lost 10 bases, with 11 bases between them. The CDR3 runs 12 residues. CDR3 DNA: TGTGCCAGCAGTTGGGGGGATGGAAAACTGTTTTTT. The encoded protein is CASSWGDGKLFF.

V and J are TRBV28 and TRBJ2-5; D is possibly TRBD1 (6 bases). Germline V gives CDR1 MDHEN, CDR2 SYDVKM. This CDR3 has 13 residues. The germline V and J ends were trimmed by 5 bases and 5 bases, with 12 bases remaining between them. The CDR3 loop is CASSIQGMETQYF. The CDR3, as DNA: TGTGCCAGCAGTATACAGGGTATGGAGACCCAGTACTTC.

V is TRBV3-1 (or the pseudogene TRBV3-2) and J is TRBJ2-1; 7 bases agree with TRBD2. This CDR3 is built from 16 residues. Germline CDR1 reads LGHDT; CDR2 reads YNNKEL (reference sequence). J gave up 7 bases and V 2 bases, and 11 bases lay outside the gene matches. The CDR3, as DNA: TGTGCCAGCAGCCAATCCCCAAGCGGGGTTAGGAATGAGCAGTTCTTC. This encodes CASSQSPSGVRNEQFF.

This chain uses TRBV7-3 with TRBJ2-5, with 10 bases aligning to TRBD1. The CDR3 has 19 amino acids. J lost 4 bases, V lost 5 bases, and 19 bases had no gene match. The germline V gene encodes CDR1 SGHTA and CDR2 FQGTGA. CDR3 sequence reads: CASSKAGQGSVYPSETQYF. The CDR3 nucleotides read TGTGCCAGCAGCAAAGCGGGACAGGGGTCGGTTTACCCCTCAGAGACCCAGTACTTC.

The rearrangement links TRBV9 to TRBJ2-3; 15 bases map to TRBD2. Looked up from germline, CDR1 is SGDLS and CDR2 is YYNGEE. The CDR3 consists of 19 residues. V lost 0 bases, J lost 2 bases, and 7 bases stayed unmatched. CDR3 sequence (DNA): TGTGCCAGCAGCGTAGGAATCCGGACTAGCGGGGGGGCCACAGATACGCAGTATTTT. Protein product: CASSVGIRTSGGATDTQYF.

The chain recombines TRBV6-4 with TRBJ1-1; unclear D gene. CDR1 and CDR2 from the germline V gene are MRHNA and SNTAGT. The CDR3 is 13 residues long. The V gene lost 2 bases and the J gene lost 6 bases, with 10 bases spanning the gap. The CDR3 region is CASSDVPGAEAFF. In DNA form, the CDR3 reads TGTGCCAGCAGTGACGTCCCCGGGGCTGAAGCTTTCTTT.